Below, one T cell receptor beta chain is given with its context. This sample was taken from a study of T cells in Graves' hyperthyroidism and ophthalmopathy. Amplified TCR beta CDR3 regions derived from RNA transcripts. TCR CDR3 underwent first-round RT-PCR with the HTBI primer set. TCRdb recomputed calls from the multiplex PCR reads with MiXCR, one row per CDR3 protein. The sample holds about 660,000 distinct CDR3 sequences, about 45% seen once. Trimming removed 4 bases from V and 6 bases from J, with 12 bases in between. The length of the CDR3 is 13 residues. Germline V CDR1 and CDR2: SQVTM, ANQGSEA.

The clonotype comes from an adult man with Graves' disease, either hyperthyroidism or ophthalmopathy (not recorded which). This rearrangement joins TRBV29-1 to TRBJ2-2, with D tentatively TRBD2 (5 bases). The sample was peripheral blood or thyroid tissue (not recorded which). The CDR3 is CSVGAEAAGELFF. Here the CDR3 DNA reads TGCAGCGTTGGCGCGGAGGCAGCCGGGGAGCTGTTTTTT.